The following is a TCR beta chain sequence with its context. Its antigen is as yet unknown. CDR1 is LNHDA, CDR2 SQIVND, per germline (reference sequence). The CDR3 is 14 residues long. With V trimmed by 6 bases and J by 5 bases, 5 bases remained unmatched. The entry originates in a study of CD8 T cells in Susac syndrome. An input of about 0.5 to 1 ug of RNA was subjected to reverse transcription using random hexamers. Amplification of the TCR beta CDR3 was carried out by immunoSEQ multiplex PCR, which spanned a total of 54 Vbeta and 13 Jbeta segments. TCRdb independently ran MiXCR on the immunoSEQ multiplex PCR reads; one entry per CDR3 protein. Here the sample spans around 150,000 distinct CDR3 sequences, roughly 96% being singletons. Whole-study results and caveats: The study's TCR sequencing and HLA analysis drew on a certain number of individuals. That number was acknowledged as relatively small.

High-throughput TCR beta sequencing covered peripheral CD8+ and CD4+ T cells. It was negative isolation that provided the CD8+ and CD4+ T cells, whereas TEMRA cells were enriched by FACS. Specimen: CD4+ T cells from PBMCs. The rearrangement uses TRBV19 and TRBJ1-1; 11 bases are shared with TRBD1. This receptor was obtained from a human donor with multiple sclerosis. The CDR3 is CASRRTGGETEAFF. The CDR3 region has the DNA TGTGCCAGTAGACGGACAGGGGGCGAAACTGAAGCTTTCTTT.